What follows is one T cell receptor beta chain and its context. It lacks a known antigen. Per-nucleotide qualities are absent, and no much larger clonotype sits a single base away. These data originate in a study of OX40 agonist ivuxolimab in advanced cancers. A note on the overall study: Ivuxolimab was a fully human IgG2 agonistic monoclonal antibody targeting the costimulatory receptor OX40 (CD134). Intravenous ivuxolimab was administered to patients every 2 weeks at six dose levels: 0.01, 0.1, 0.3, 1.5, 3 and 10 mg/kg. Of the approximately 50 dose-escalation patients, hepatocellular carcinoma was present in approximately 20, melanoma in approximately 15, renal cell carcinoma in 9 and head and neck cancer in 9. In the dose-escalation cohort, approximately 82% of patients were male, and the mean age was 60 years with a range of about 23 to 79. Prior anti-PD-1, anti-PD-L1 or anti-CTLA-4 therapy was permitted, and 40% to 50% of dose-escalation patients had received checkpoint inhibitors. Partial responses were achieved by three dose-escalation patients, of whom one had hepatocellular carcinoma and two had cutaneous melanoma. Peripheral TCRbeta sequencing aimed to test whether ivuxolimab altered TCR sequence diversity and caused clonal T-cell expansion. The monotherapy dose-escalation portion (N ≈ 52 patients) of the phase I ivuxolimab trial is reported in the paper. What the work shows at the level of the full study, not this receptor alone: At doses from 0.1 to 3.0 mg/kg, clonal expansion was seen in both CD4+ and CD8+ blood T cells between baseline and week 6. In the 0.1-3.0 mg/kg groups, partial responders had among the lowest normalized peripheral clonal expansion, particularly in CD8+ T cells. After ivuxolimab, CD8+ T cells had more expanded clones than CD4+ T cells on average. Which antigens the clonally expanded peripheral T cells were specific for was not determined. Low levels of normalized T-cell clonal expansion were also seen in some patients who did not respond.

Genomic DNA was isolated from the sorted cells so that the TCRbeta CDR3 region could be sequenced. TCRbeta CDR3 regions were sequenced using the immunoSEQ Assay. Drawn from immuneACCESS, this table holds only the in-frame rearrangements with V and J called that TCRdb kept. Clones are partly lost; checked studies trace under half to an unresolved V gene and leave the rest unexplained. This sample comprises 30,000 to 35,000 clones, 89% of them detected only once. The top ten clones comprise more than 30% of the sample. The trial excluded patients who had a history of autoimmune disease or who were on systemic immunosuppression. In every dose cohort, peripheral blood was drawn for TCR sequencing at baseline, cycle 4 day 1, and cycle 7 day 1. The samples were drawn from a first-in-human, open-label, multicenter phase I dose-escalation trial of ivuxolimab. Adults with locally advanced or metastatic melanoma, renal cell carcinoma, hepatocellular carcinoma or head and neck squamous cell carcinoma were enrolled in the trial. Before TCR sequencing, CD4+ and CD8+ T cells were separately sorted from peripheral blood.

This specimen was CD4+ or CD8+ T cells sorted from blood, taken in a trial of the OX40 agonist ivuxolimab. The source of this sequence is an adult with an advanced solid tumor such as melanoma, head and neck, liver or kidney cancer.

Read as DNA, the sequence is TGTGCCAGCAGCCTTGAACAGGGAAACGAGCAGTACTTC. Translated, it reads CASSLEQGNEQYF. Here the chain combines TRBV13 and TRBJ2-7, with a tentative D gene TRBD1 over 6 matching bases. CDR1 PRHDT and CDR2 FYEKMQ are derived from the germline V gene (reference sequence). The trim is 5 bases for V and 5 bases for J, with a gap of 13 bases between the germline ends. Reading from cysteine to phenylalanine, the CDR3 counts 13 amino acids. The kept DNA is CDR3 alone, 39 bases in frame from the first base.